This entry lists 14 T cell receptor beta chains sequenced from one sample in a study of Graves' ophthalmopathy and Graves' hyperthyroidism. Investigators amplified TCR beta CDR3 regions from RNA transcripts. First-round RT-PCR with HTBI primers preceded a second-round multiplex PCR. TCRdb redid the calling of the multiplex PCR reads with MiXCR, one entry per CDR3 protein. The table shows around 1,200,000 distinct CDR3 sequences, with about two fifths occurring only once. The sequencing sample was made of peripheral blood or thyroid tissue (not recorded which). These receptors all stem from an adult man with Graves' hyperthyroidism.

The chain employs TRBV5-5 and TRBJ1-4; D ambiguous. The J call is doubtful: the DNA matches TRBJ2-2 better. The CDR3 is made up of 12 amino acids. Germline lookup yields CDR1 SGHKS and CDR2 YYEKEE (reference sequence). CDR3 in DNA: TGTGCCAGCACCAACTTGGTCGGGGAGCTGTTTTTT. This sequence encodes CASTNLVGELFF.

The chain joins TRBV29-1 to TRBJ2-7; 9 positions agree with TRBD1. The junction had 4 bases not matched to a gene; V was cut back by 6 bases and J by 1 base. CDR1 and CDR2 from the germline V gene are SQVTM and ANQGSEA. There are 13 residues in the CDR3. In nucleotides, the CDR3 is TGCAGCGTACCCGGGACAGGGTCCTACGAGCAGTACTTC. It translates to CSVPGTGSYEQYF.

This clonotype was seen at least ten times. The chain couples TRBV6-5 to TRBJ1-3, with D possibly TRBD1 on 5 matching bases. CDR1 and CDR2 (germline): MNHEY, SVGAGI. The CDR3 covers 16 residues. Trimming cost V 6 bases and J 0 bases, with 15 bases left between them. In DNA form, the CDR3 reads TGTGCCAGCAGGGGCCAGGGAGGCGACTCTGGAAACACCATATATTTT. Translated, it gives CASRGQGGDSGNTIYF.

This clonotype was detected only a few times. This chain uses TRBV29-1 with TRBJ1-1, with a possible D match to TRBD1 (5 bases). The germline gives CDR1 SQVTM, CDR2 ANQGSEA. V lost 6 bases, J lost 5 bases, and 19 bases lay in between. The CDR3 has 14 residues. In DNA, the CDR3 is TGCAGCGTAAGCCTACGGGGCGCGAGAACTGAAGCTTTCTTT. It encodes CSVSLRGARTEAFF. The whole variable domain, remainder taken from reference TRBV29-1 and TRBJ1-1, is SAVISQKPSRDICQRGTSLTIQCQVDSQVTMMFWYRQQPGQSLTLIATANQGSEATYESGFVIDKFPISRPNLTFSTLTVSNMSPEDSSIYLCSVSLRGARTEAFFGQGTRLTVV.

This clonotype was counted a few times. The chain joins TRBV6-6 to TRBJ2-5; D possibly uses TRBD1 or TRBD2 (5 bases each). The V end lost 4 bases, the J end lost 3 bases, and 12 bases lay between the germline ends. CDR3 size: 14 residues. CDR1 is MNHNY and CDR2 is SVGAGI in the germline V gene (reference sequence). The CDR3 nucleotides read TGTGCCAGCAGTTCCTCGGGACGAAAAGAGACCCAGTACTTC. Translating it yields CASSSSGRKETQYF.

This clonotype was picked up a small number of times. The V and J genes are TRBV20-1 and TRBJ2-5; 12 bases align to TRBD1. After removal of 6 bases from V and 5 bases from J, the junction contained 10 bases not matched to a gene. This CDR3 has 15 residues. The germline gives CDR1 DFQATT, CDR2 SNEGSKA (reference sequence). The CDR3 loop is CSAATPGQGAETQYF. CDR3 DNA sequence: TGCAGTGCCGCTACTCCGGGACAGGGGGCGGAGACCCAGTACTTC.

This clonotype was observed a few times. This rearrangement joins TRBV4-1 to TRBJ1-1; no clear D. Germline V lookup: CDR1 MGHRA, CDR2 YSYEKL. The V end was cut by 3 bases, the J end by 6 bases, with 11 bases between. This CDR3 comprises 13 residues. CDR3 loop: CASSHLLRPEAFF. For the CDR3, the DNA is TGCGCCAGCAGCCACCTCCTTAGGCCTGAAGCTTTCTTT.

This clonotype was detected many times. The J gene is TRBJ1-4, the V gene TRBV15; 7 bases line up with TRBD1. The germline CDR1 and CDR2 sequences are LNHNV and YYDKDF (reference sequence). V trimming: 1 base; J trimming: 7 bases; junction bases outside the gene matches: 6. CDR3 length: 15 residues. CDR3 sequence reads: CATSRVRQGGEKLFF. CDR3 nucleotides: TGTGCCACCAGCAGAGTGAGACAGGGAGGTGAAAAACTGTTTTTT. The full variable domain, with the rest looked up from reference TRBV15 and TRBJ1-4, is DAMVIQNPRYQVTQFGKPVTLSCSQTLNHNVMYWYQQKSSQAPKLLFHYYDKDFNNEADTPDNFQSRRPNTSFCFLDIRSPGLGDTAMYLCATSRVRQGGEKLFFGSGTQLSVL.

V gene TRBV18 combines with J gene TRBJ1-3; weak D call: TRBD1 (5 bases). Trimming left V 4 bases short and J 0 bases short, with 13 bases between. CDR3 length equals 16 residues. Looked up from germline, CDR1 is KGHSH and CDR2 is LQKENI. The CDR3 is CASSLKRGDSGNTIYF. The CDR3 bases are TGTGCCAGCTCACTAAAAAGAGGGGACTCTGGAAACACCATATATTTT.

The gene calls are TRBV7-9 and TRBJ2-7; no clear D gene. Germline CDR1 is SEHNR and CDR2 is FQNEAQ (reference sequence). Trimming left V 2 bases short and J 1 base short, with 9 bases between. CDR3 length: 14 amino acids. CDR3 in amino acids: CASSLIWESYEQYF. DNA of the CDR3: TGTGCCAGCAGCTTAATTTGGGAATCCTACGAGCAGTACTTC.

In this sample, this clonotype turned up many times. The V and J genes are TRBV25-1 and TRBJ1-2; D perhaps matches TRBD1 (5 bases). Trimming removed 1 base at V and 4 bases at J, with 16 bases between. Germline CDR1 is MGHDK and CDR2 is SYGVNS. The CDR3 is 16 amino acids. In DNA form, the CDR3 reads TGTGCCAGCAGTGAATGGATGGGAGGGGAAGGCTATGGCTACACCTTC. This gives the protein CASSEWMGGEGYGYTF.

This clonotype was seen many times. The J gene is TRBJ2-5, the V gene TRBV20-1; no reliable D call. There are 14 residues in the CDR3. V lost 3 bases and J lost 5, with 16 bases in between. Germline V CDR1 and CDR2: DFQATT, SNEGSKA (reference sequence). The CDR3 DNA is TGCAGTGCTAGCCAGTCCATGTCAGGCGAGACCCAGTACTTC. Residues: CSASQSMSGETQYF.

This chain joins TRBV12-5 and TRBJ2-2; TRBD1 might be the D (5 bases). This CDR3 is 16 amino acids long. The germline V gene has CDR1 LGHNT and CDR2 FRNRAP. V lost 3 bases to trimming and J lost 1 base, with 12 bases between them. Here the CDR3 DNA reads TGTGCTAGTGGTTTCTCCACAGGAATGAACACCGGGGAGCTGTTTTTT. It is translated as CASGFSTGMNTGELFF. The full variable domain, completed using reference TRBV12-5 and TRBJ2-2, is DARVTQTPRHKVTEMGQEVTMRCQPILGHNTVFWYRQTMMQGLELLAYFRNRAPLDDSGMPKDRFSAEMPDATLATLKIQPSEPRDSAVYFCASGFSTGMNTGELFFGEGSRLTVL.

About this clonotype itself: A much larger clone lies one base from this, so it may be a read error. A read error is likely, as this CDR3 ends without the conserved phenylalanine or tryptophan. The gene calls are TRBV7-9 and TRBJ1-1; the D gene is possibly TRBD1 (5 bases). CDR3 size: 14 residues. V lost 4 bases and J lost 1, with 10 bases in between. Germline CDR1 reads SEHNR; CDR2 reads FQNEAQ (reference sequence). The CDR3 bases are TGTGCCAGCAGCTCGGGACTCCAGAACACTGAAGCTTTCATT. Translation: CASSSGLQNTEAFI.